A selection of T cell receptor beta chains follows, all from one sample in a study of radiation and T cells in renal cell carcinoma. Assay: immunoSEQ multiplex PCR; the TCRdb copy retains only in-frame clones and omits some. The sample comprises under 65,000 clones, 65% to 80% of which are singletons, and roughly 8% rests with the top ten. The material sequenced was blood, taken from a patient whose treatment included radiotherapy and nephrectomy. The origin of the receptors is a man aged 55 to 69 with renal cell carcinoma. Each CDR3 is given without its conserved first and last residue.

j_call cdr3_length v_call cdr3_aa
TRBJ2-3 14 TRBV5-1 ASSFSTGIGTDTQY
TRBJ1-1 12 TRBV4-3 ASSLDSGSTKAF
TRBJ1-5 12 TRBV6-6 ASSPQGRAQPQH
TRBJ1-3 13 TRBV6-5 ASSYSSSGSNTIY
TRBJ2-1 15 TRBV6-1 ASSVLAGGPGYNEQF
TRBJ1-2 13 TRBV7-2 ASSLTGGYNYGYT
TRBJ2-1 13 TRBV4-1 ASSQERSASGEQF
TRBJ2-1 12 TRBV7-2 ASSFGRQHDEQF
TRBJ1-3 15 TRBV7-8 ASTSTGGTTSGNTIY
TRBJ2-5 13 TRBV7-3 ASSLGAAGAETQY
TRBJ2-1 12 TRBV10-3 AISETSGINEQF
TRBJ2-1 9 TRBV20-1 SARIRREQF
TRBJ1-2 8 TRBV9 ASGVGGYT
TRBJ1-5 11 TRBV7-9 ASSLAGRVYQH
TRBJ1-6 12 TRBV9 ASSAEARNSPLH
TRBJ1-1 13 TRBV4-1 ASSQEVTGNTEAF
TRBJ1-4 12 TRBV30 AWNSGGWEEKLF
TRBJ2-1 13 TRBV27 ASSQTPSSYNEQF
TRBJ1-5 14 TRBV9 ASSSHPGQGIQPQH
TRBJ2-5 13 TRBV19 ASSIGTGSQETQY
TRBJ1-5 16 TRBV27 ASRTSGLYSLSNQPQH
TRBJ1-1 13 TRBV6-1 ASSEFTQGNTEAF
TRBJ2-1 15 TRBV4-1 ASSQAWTSGGPNEQF
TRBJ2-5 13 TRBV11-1 ASSYVGTDQETQY
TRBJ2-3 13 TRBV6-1 AIDTGTAFTDTQY
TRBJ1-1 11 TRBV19 ASIEEGDTEAF
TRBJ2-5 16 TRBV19 ASSPRLAGGQGQETQY
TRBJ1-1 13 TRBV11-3 ASSFDGFGGTEAF
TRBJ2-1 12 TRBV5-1 ASSLRTGGNEQF
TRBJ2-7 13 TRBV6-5 ASSLLGQDSYEQY
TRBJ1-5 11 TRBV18 ASSPGQGEPQH
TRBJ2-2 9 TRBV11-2 ASSLTGELF
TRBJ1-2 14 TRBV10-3 AISEAGEGAFYGYT
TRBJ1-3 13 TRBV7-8 ASSLVAGTGNTIY
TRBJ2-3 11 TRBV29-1 SAQVGDTDTQY
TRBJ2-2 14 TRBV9 ASSAFGSRGIGELF
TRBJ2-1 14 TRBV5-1 ASSLGLAGSYNEQF
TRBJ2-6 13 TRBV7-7 ASSSTGAGANVLT
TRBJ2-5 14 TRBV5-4 ASSLPASGRQETQY
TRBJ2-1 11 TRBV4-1 ASSQPDYNEQF
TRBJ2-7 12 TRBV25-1 ASTRTGGAYEQY
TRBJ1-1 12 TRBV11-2 ASSPNAGDTEAF
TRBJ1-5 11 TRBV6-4 ASSSPTYQPQH
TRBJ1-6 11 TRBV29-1 SVAGSGNSPLH
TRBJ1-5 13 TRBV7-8 ASSFMGQSNQPQH
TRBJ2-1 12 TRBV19 ASSIRQGGNEQF
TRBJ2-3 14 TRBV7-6 ASSYWSGSYTDTQY
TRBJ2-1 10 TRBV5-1 ASSFGFHEQF
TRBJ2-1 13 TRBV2 ASRALAGTYNEQF
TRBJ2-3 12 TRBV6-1 ASSERGSTDTQY
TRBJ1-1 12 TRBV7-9 ASSRGGTAVEAF
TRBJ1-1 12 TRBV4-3 ASSQDTLNTEAF